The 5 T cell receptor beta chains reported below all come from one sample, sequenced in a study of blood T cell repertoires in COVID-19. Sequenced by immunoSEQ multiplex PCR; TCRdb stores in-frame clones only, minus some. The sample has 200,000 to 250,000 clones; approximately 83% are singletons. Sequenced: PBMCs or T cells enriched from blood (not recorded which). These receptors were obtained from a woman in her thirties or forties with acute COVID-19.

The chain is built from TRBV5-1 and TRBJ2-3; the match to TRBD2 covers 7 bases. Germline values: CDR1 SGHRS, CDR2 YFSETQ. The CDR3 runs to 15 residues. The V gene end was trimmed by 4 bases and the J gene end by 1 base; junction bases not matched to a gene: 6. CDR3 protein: CASSLSGVGTDTQYF. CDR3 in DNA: TGCGCCAGCAGCCTAAGCGGGGTTGGCACAGATACGCAGTATTTT.

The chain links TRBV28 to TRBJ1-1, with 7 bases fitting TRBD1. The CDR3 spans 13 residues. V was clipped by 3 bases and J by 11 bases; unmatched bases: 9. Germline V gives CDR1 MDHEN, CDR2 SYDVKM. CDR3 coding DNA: TGTGCCAGCAGTTTTCGGGGGAGCAGGGGGGCTTTCTTT. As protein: CASSFRGSRGAFF.

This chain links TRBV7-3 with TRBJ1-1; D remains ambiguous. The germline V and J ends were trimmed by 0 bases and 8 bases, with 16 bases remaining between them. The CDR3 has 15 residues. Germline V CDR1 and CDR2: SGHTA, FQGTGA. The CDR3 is CASSLTGGPPSEAFF. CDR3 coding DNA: TGTGCCAGCAGCTTAACGGGAGGGCCCCCCTCGGAAGCTTTCTTT. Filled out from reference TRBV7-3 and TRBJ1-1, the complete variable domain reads GAGVSQTPSNKVTEKGKYVELRCDPISGHTALYWYRQSLGQGPEFLIYFQGTGAADDSGLPNDRFFAVRPEGSVSTLKIQRTERGDSAVYLCASSLTGGPPSEAFFGQGTRLTVV.

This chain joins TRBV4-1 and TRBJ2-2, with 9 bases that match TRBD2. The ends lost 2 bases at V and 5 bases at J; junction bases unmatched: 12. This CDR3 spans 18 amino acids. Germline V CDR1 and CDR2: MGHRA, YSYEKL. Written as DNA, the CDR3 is TGCGCCAGCAGCCAAAGGGGGCGGGAGGGCCTTGATACCGGGGAGCTGTTTTTT. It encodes CASSQRGREGLDTGELFF.

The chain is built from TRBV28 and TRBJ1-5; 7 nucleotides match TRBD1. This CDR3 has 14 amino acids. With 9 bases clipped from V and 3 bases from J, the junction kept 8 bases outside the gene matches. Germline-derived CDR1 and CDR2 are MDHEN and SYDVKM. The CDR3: CASYDRAYNQPQHF. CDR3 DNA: TGTGCCAGTTACGACAGGGCATACAATCAGCCCCAGCATTTT.